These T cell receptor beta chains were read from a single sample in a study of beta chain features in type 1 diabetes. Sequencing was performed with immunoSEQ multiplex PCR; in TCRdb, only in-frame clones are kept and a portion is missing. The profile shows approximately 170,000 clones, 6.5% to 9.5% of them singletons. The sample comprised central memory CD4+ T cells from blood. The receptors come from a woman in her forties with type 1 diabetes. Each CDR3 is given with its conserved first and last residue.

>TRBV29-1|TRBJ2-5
CSVRTPQETQYF
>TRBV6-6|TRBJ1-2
CASTPEGVGGYTF
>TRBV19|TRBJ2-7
CASSISVSYEQYF
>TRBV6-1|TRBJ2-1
CASSEAPTGLNNEQFF
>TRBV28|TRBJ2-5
CASIGQGLTAQQTQYF
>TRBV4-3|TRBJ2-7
CASSQDRTRGDLYYEQYF
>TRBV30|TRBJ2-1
CAWSVGTSGEQFF
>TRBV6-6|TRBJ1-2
CASSSGTEYGYTF
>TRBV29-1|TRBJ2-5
CSVRSGGWETQYF
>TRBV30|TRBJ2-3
CAWSEPLSGRRWNTQYF
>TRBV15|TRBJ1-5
CATSRDRVQPQHF
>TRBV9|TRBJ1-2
CASSEGQAQRSNYGYTF
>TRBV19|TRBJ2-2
CASSIGTGDTGELFF
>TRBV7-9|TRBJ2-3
CASRSRDRSTDTQYF
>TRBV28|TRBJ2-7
CASSSQGTAGGYEQYF
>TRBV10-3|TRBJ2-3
CAISSPSGGASTDTQYF
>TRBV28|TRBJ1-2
CASSVGGMENGYTF
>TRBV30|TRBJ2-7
CACIGTGNGYEQYF
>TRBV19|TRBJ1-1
CASSIIFARGIGTEAFF